This TCR beta chain was recovered during a study of molecular identifiers for immune sequencing clone quantification. This clonotype occurred many times. TCRdb passed the PCR reads through MiXCR, listing each CDR3 protein once. The sample contains some 320,000 distinct CDR3 sequences, about 21% of which appear only once. The TCR originated in a human donor in good health. Some libraries in this study had Jurkat cell RNA spiked in. The sample was naive CD8+ T cells from blood, with Jurkat cell RNA spiked in. Subset reported: FACS-sorted CD8+CD4-CCR7+CD45RA+ naive T cells.

This chain's CDR3 is CASSARTLLGYGYTF. The CDR3 DNA sequence: TGTGCCAGCAGCGCACGGACACTTCTTGGCTATGGCTACACCTTC. This chain connects TRBV7-8 to TRBJ1-2; weak D call: TRBD1 (5 bases). The CDR3 sequence is 15 residues long. Germline CDR1 is SGHVS and CDR2 is FQNEAQ. V shed 5 bases and J shed 4 bases, with 17 bases lying between them.